Shown below are 25 T cell receptor beta chains from a single sample sequenced in a study of T cells in Graves' hyperthyroidism and ophthalmopathy. Amplified regions were TCR beta CDR3 sequences from RNA transcripts. The TCR CDR3 was amplified in a first-round RT-PCR using the HTBI primer set. TCRdb analysed the multiplex PCR reads with MiXCR anew, one entry per CDR3 protein. The table lists under 350,000 distinct CDR3 sequences, roughly an eighth of them singletons. The source material was blood. These receptors came from a woman aged 40 to 55 with Graves' hyperthyroidism.

This clonotype was detected ten times or more. The rearrangement links TRBV28 to TRBJ2-5; no clear D gene. CDR1 is MDHEN and CDR2 is SYDVKM in the germline V gene. This CDR3 is built from 13 residues. Trimming cost V 2 bases and J 0 bases, with 4 bases left between them. The CDR3 protein is CASSLTNQETQYF. CDR3 sequence (DNA): TGTGCCAGCAGTTTAACTAACCAAGAGACCCAGTACTTC.

In its sample, this clonotype was seen many times. The rearrangement links TRBV7-9 to TRBJ2-7; D might be TRBD1 or TRBD2, each matching 5 bases. In germline, CDR1 is SEHNR, CDR2 FQNEAQ (reference sequence). This CDR3 comprises 14 residues. V lost 4 bases and J lost 6, with 16 bases in between. In DNA, the CDR3 is TGTGCCAGCAGCTCCAGTACTGGGGGAATCGAGCAGTACTTC. Amino acids: CASSSSTGGIEQYF.

A remark on this clonotype: A much larger clone sits a single nucleotide away, making a read error possible. The CDR3 here is CASRTSGQLDQPQHF. The CDR3, as DNA: TGTGCCAGCAGGACATCGGGACAGTTAGATCAGCCCCAGCATTTT. This sequence joins TRBV6-1 and TRBJ1-5; TRBD1 matches at 7 bases. J was trimmed by 5 bases and V by 6 bases; bases with no gene match: 10. Germline V gives CDR1 MNHNS, CDR2 SASEGT. The CDR3 totals 15 residues.

Ten or more counts support this clonotype. This CDR3 is CASSPQGVGELFF. In DNA, the CDR3 is TGTGCCAGCAGTCCCCAGGGGGTCGGGGAGCTGTTTTTT. The chain combines TRBV6-1 with TRBJ2-2; 7 bases are a match to TRBD1. CDR3 length equals 13 residues. V was clipped by 5 bases and J by 7 bases; unmatched bases: 4. Germline-derived CDR1 and CDR2 are MNHNS and SASEGT.

This clonotype appeared many times. The chain employs TRBV20-1 and TRBJ2-5, with D uncertain. CDR1 and CDR2 (germline): DFQATT, SNEGSKA (reference sequence). Trimming took 6 bases from V and 2 from J, leaving 7 bases between them. This CDR3 spans 11 amino acids. The CDR3 coding sequence is TGCAGTGCCCAACTACAAGAGACCCAGTACTTC. It specifies CSAQLQETQYF.

Regarding this clonotype: A much larger clone lies a single base off, so this may be a read error. This chain links TRBV6-1 with TRBJ1-2; 10 bases are a match to TRBD1. Germline-derived CDR1 and CDR2 are MNHNS and SASEGT. This CDR3 contains 14 residues. V trimming: 6 bases; J trimming: 1 base; junction bases outside the gene matches: 2. In DNA, the CDR3 is TGTGCCAGCAGGGGGACAGGGGATAACTATGGCTACACCTTC. This gives the protein CASRGTGDNYGYTF.

Many counts were recorded for this clonotype. The rearrangement uses TRBV28 and TRBJ2-7; no reliable D call. CDR1 and CDR2 from the germline V gene are MDHEN and SYDVKM. The V end was cut by 3 bases, the J end by 7 bases, with 13 bases between. The CDR3 covers 13 residues. The CDR3 region has the DNA TGTGCCAGCAGTTTCGGCCCCCGCCGGGAGCAGTACTTC. It codes for CASSFGPRREQYF.

This clonotype was counted a single time. The chain couples TRBV18 to TRBJ1-6; D perhaps matches TRBD1 (5 bases). The V end was cut by 1 base, the J end by 10 bases, with 11 bases between. Looked up from germline, CDR1 is KGHSH and CDR2 is LQKENI. CDR3 length: 14 residues. Here the CDR3 DNA reads TGTGCCAGCTCACCACGAGGGGTGCGATCACCCCTCCACTTT. Translating it yields CASSPRGVRSPLHF.

Many counts were recorded for this clonotype. The chain joins TRBV7-2 to TRBJ2-1; maybe TRBD2 (5 bases). V gave up 2 bases and J gave up 12 bases, with 14 bases separating them. This CDR3 contains 13 residues. From germline, CDR1 is SGHTA and CDR2 FQGNSA. CDR3 sequence: CASSLFTGSGQFF. Written as DNA, the CDR3 is TGTGCCAGCAGCTTATTTACGGGGAGCGGGCAGTTCTTC. The variable domain in full, with the rest retrieved from reference TRBV7-2 and TRBJ2-1, is GAGVSQSPSNKVTEKGKDVELRCDPISGHTALYWYRQSLGQGLEFLIYFQGNSAPDKSGLPSDRFSAERTGGSVSTLTIQRTQQEDSAVYLCASSLFTGSGQFFGPGTRLTVL.

J is TRBJ2-5 and V is TRBV18, with TRBD1 matching 9 bases. The CDR3 sequence is 14 residues long. V lost 3 bases to trimming and J lost 4 bases; unmatched junction nucleotides: 3. From germline, CDR1 is KGHSH and CDR2 LQKENI. CDR3 nucleotide sequence: TGTGCCAGCTCACCGGGACAGGGACCAGAGACCCAGTACTTC. Protein product: CASSPGQGPETQYF.

Many counts were recorded for this clonotype. The chain is built from TRBV28 and TRBJ1-5, with 9 bases aligning to TRBD1. Germline V gives CDR1 MDHEN, CDR2 SYDVKM. The CDR3 covers 15 residues. Germline trimming cut 6 bases from V and 2 bases from J; bases unmatched to any gene: 5. In DNA form, the CDR3 reads TGTGCCAGCAGCCTGGACAGGGGAGGCAATCAGCCCCAGCATTTT. The encoded protein is CASSLDRGGNQPQHF.

The sample holds many counts of this clonotype. This chain uses TRBV20-1 with TRBJ2-3; a weak D match, TRBD2 (6 bases). Germline CDR1 reads DFQATT; CDR2 reads SNEGSKA (reference sequence). The CDR3 has 15 residues. V lost 3 bases, J lost 1 base, and 14 bases lay in between. The CDR3 sequence: CSARGGFGGTDTQYF. CDR3 DNA sequence: TGCAGTGCTAGGGGAGGTTTCGGTGGCACAGATACGCAGTATTTT.

On this clonotype itself: One base away lies a much larger clone, so this may be a sequencing read error. This chain connects TRBV29-1 to TRBJ2-2; D gene unclear. V lost 1 base to trimming and J lost 8 bases, with 8 bases between them. Per germline, CDR1 SQVTM and CDR2 ANQGSEA. The CDR3 spans 12 residues. The CDR3 reads CSVEAPSGELFF. Here the CDR3 DNA reads TGCAGCGTTGAAGCTCCTTCGGGGGAGCTGTTTTTT.

This clonotype occurred many times. The chain employs TRBV6-1 and TRBJ2-1; 12 bases agree with TRBD1. The trim removed 6 bases at V and 4 bases at J, leaving 4 bases unmatched. The germline V gene encodes CDR1 MNHNS and CDR2 SASEGT. The CDR3 covers 15 residues. The CDR3 here is CASRRGQGAYNEQFF. CDR3 bases: TGTGCCAGCAGGAGGGGACAGGGGGCTTACAATGAGCAGTTCTTC.

The chain is built from TRBV6-1 and TRBJ1-3, with TRBD1 as a possible D gene (6 bases). The CDR3 totals 12 residues. Germline values: CDR1 MNHNS, CDR2 SASEGT. The ends were cut back, 10 bases at V and 5 bases at J, with 12 bases in the middle. Here the CDR3 DNA reads TGTGCCACCGGTGGGGGCAGAAACACCATATATTTT. Residues: CATGGGRNTIYF.

This clonotype occurred a few times. A much larger clone differs by one base, so this may be a read error. V is TRBV29-1 and J is TRBJ1-2; D remains ambiguous. The CDR3 runs to 13 residues. Germline CDR1 SQVTM, CDR2 ANQGSEA. V shed 4 bases and J shed 8 bases, with 17 bases lying between them. CDR3 nucleotides: TGCAGCGTTGTGCAACGGGGAGGCTTGGGCTACACCTTC. Translating gives CSVVQRGGLGYTF.

This clonotype was observed at least ten times. The J gene is TRBJ2-1, the V gene TRBV6-1; TRBD2 is a possible D gene (6 bases). Per germline, CDR1 MNHNS and CDR2 SASEGT. The CDR3 sequence is 15 residues long. V lost 5 bases and J 4 bases, leaving 15 bases between the germline ends. Written as DNA, the CDR3 is TGTGCCAGCAGTTCCACCGGGACTGGATACAATGAGCAGTTCTTC. Translating it yields CASSSTGTGYNEQFF.

This clonotype turned up a few times. A much larger clone lies a single base off, so this may be a read error. The chain employs TRBV7-3 and TRBJ1-1, with D hard to call. The germline gives CDR1 SGHTA, CDR2 FQGTGA. Trimming stripped 4 bases from V and 1 base from J, with 7 bases between. This CDR3 comprises 13 residues. CDR3 in amino acids: CASSSSQNTEAFF. The CDR3 DNA reads TGTGCCAGCAGCTCATCGCAGAACACTGAAGCTTTCTTT.

This sequence joins TRBV13 and TRBJ1-5, with a weak D call TRBD1 (5 bases). The length of the CDR3 is 10 residues. Per germline, CDR1 PRHDT and CDR2 FYEKMQ (reference sequence). Written as DNA, the CDR3 is TGTGACGCGGAGGGACGGCCCCAGCATTTT. This translates into CDAEGRPQHF.

This clonotype has at least ten counts. CDR3 DNA: TGTGCCAGCAGCTTGGGACCAGGAAAGGGGGAAAAACTGTTTTTT. It encodes CASSLGPGKGEKLFF. The chain employs TRBV5-6 and TRBJ1-4, with D possibly being TRBD1 (5 bases). The CDR3 has 15 residues. Germline lookup yields CDR1 SGHDT and CDR2 YYEEEE. Trimming removed 0 bases at V and 8 bases at J, with 14 bases between.

This clonotype was seen ten or more times. The chain carries TRBV29-1 and TRBJ2-5; the D is unclear. The CDR3 length is 15 residues. The V end lost 3 bases, the J end lost 3 bases, and 17 bases lay between the germline ends. Germline V CDR1 and CDR2: SQVTM, ANQGSEA. The CDR3 loop reads CSVDPRRGSEETQYF. CDR3 in DNA: TGCAGCGTTGATCCCCGGAGAGGTTCAGAAGAGACCCAGTACTTC.

This clonotype was recorded at least ten times. The chain is built from TRBV11-2 and TRBJ2-5, with TRBD2 matching over 9 bases. In germline, CDR1 is SGHAT, CDR2 FQNNGV. V lost 1 base, J lost 4 bases, and 7 bases stayed unmatched. The CDR3 covers 16 residues. The CDR3 nucleotides are TGTGCCAGCAGCTTAGGGGCTAGCGGGGCCCCAGAGACCCAGTACTTC. It codes for CASSLGASGAPETQYF.

This clonotype was counted at least ten times. The chain couples TRBV20-1 to TRBJ2-1; 9 bases align to TRBD2. The CDR3 contains 14 residues. With V trimmed by 6 bases and J by 7 bases, 10 bases remained unmatched. Germline CDR1 reads DFQATT; CDR2 reads SNEGSKA (reference sequence). This chain's CDR3 is CSAGGRSGRNEQFF. In DNA, the CDR3 is TGCAGTGCCGGAGGAAGAAGCGGGAGGAATGAGCAGTTCTTC.

This clonotype was observed a few times. This chain joins TRBV13 and TRBJ2-1; no definite D call. The CDR3 totals 12 residues. The germline gives CDR1 PRHDT, CDR2 FYEKMQ (reference sequence). V lost 2 bases and J lost 6, with 5 bases in between. Here the CDR3 DNA reads TGTGCCAGCAGCTTATACGTCAATGAGCAGTTCTTC. This codes for CASSLYVNEQFF.

This clonotype came up many times. The V and J genes are TRBV6-1 and TRBJ1-6; tentative D call: TRBD1 (6 bases). The CDR3 is 15 residues long. Between the trimmed V and J ends, which lost 1 base and 14 bases, there was a span of 18 bases. The V gene's germline CDR1 is MNHNS and CDR2 SASEGT. The CDR3 DNA reads TGTGCCAGCAGTGAAGGGGCCGGGGGCCCCTTTACCCTCCACTTT. Translated, it gives CASSEGAGGPFTLHF.